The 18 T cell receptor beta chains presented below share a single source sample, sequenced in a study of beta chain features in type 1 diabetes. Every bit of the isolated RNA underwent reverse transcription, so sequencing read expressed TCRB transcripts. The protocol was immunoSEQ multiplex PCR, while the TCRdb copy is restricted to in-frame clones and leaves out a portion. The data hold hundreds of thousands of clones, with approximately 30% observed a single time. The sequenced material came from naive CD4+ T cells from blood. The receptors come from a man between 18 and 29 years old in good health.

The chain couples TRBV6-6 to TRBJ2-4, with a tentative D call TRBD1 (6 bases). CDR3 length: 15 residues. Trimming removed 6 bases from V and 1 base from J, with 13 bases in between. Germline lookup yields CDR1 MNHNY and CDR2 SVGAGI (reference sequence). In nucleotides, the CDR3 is TGTGCCAGCAGGCTACAGGGCTTCGCCAAAAACATTCAGTACTTC. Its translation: CASRLQGFAKNIQYF.

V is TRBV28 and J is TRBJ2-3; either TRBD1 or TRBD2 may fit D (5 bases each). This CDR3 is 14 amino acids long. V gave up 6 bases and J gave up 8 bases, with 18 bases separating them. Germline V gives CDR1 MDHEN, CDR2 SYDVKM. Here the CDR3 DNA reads TGTGCCAGCAGCCGCCCGGCTGGGGGAGCTACGCAGTATTTT. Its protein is CASSRPAGGATQYF.

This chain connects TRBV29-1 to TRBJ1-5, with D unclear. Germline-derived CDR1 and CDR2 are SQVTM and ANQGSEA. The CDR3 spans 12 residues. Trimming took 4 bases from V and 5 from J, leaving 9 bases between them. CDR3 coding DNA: TGCAGCGTTGGATCGGTAGATCAGCCCCAGCATTTT. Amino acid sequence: CSVGSVDQPQHF.

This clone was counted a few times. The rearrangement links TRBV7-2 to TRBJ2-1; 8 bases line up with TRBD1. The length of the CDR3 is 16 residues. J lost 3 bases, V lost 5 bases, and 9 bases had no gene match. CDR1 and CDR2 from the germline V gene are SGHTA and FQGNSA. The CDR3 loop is CASSQPPDRVYNEQFF. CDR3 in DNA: TGTGCCAGCAGCCAACCCCCGGACAGGGTCTACAATGAGCAGTTCTTC.

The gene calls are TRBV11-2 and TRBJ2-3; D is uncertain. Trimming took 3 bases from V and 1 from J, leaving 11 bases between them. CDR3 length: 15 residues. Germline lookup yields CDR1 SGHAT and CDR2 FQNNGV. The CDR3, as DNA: TGTGCCAGCAGCTTTGCCGGAGACGGCACAGATACGCAGTATTTT. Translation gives CASSFAGDGTDTQYF.

CDR3 coding DNA: TGCGCCAGCAGCCCATGGACTAGTACGTCTCTCGGTGAGCAGTTCTTC. This codes for CASSPWTSTSLGEQFF. The chain carries TRBV5-1 and TRBJ2-1, with 7 nucleotides matching TRBD2. The junction had 16 bases not matched to a gene; V was cut back by 4 bases and J by 9 bases. Germline-derived CDR1 and CDR2 are SGHRS and YFSETQ. There are 16 residues in the CDR3. Variable domain in full (rest from reference TRBV5-1 and TRBJ2-1): KAGVTQTPRYLIKTRGQQVTLSCSPISGHRSVSWYQQTPGQGLQFLFEYFSETQRNKGNFPGRFSGRQFSNSRSEMNVSTLELGDSALYLCASSPWTSTSLGEQFFGPGTRLTVL.

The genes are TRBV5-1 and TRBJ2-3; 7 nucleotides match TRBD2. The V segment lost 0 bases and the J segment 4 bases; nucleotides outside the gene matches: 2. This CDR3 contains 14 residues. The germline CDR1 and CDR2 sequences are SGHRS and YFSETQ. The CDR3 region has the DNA TGCGCCAGCAGCTTGGGCGGGAGCCCAGATACGCAGTATTTT. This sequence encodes CASSLGGSPDTQYF.

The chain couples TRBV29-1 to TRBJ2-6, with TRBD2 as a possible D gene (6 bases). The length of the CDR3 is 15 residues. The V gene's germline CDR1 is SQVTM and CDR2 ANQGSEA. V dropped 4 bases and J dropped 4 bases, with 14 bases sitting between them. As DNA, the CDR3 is TGCAGCGTTGCCGGGAGACTGTCAGGGGCCAACGTCCTGACTTTC. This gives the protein CSVAGRLSGANVLTF.

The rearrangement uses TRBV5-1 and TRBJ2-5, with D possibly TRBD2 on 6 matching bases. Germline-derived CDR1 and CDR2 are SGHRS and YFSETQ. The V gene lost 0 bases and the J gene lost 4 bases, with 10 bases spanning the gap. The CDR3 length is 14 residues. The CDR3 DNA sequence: TGCGCCAGCAGCTTGGTGGCGGGATCAGAGACCCAGTACTTC. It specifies CASSLVAGSETQYF.

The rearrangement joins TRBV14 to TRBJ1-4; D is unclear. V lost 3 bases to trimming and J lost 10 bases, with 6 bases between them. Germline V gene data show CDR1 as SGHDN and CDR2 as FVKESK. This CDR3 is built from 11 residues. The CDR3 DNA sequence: TGTGCCAGCAGCCAGACGGGAAAACTGTTTTTT. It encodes CASSQTGKLFF.

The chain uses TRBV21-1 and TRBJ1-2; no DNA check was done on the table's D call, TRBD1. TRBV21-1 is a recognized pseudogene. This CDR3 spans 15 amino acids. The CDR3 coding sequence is TGTGCCAGCAGCAAAAAGTTGCAGGGGGCTTATGGCTACACCTTC. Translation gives CASSKKLQGAYGYTF.

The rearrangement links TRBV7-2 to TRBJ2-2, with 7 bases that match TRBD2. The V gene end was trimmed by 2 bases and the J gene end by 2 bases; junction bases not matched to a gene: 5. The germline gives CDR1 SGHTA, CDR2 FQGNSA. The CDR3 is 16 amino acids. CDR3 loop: CASSLQASGNTGELFF. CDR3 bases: TGTGCCAGCAGCTTACAGGCTAGCGGCAACACCGGGGAGCTGTTTTTT.

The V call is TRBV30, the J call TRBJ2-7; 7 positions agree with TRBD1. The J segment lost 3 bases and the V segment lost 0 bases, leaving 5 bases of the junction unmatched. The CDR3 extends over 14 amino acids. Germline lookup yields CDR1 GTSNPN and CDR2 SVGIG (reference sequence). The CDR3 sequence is CAWSVLGGGYEQYF. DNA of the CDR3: TGTGCCTGGAGTGTACTAGGGGGCGGCTACGAGCAGTACTTC. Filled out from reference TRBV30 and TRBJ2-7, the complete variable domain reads SQTIHQWPATLVQPVGSPLSLECTVEGTSNPNLYWYRQAAGRGLQLLFYSVGIGQISSEVPQNLSASRPQDRQFILSSKKLLLSDSGFYLCAWSVLGGGYEQYFGPGTRLTVT.

This CDR3 reads CASSLETINNEQFF. In DNA form, the CDR3 reads TGTGCCAGCAGCTTAGAAACTATTAACAATGAGCAGTTCTTC. V gene TRBV7-2 combines with J gene TRBJ2-1; no clear D. Germline V lookup: CDR1 SGHTA, CDR2 FQGNSA. The CDR3 is 14 amino acids. The V end lost 1 base, the J end lost 5 bases, and 9 bases lay between the germline ends.

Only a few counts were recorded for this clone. In DNA form, the CDR3 reads TGCGCCAGCAGCCGCCAGCGGCACCAAAATGAGCAGTTCTTC. This codes for CASSRQRHQNEQFF. This chain links TRBV4-1 with TRBJ2-1, with a tentative D call TRBD2 (5 bases). The germline V gene has CDR1 MGHRA and CDR2 YSYEKL. Between the trimmed V and J ends, which lost 4 bases and 7 bases, there was a span of 14 bases. The CDR3 length is 14 residues.

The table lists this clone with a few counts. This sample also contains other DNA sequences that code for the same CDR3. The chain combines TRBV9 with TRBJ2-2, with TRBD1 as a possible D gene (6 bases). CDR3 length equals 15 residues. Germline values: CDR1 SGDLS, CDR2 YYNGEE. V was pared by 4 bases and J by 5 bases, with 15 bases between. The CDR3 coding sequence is TGTGCCAGCAGCTCTCGACCGCAGGGGACCGGGGAGCTGTTTTTT. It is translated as CASSSRPQGTGELFF.

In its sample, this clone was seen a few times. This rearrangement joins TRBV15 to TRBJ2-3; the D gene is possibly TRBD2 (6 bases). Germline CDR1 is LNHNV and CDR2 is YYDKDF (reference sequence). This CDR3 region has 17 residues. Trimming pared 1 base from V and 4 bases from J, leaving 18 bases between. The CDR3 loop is CATSRGLTSRVPDTQYF. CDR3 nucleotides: TGTGCCACCAGCAGAGGGTTAACTAGCAGAGTTCCAGATACGCAGTATTTT. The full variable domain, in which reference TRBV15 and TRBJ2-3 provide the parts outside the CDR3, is DAMVIQNPRYQVTQFGKPVTLSCSQTLNHNVMYWYQQKSSQAPKLLFHYYDKDFNNEADTPDNFQSRRPNTSFCFLDIRSPGLGDTAMYLCATSRGLTSRVPDTQYFGPGTRLTVL.

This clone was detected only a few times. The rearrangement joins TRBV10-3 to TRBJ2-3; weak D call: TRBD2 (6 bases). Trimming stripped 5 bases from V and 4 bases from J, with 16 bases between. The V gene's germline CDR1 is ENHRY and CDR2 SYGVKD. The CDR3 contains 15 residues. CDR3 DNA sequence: TGTGCCATCAGTCCGGGGACCACGGGGGCAGATACGCAGTATTTT. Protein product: CAISPGTTGADTQYF.